The T cell receptor beta chain described here comes from a study of T cell clusters in autoimmune cytopenias. Study context: Per sample, median TRB depth was approximately 48,000 reads, yielding a median about 2,000 distinct clonotypes.

Multiplex touch-down PCR amplified TRB using TRB-A and TRB-B pools in one tube. TCRdb reprocessed the multiplex PCR reads; each CDR3 protein has one entry and no DNA is given. This repertoire includes 8,000 to 10,000 distinct CDR3 sequences. Some 38,000 genome equivalents of blood DNA were amplified for TRB. The V gene's germline CDR1 is SGHRS and CDR2 YFSETQ. CDR3 length: 14 amino acids. The rearrangement joins TRBV5-1 to TRBJ2-5; the TCRdb call, TRBD1, lacks DNA for checking. Sample: peripheral blood. The sequence was collected from a human donor with an autoimmune cytopenia or autoimmune hepatitis (not recorded which). CDR3: CASSSTGGLETQYF.